The 8 T cell receptor beta chains presented below share a single source sample, sequenced in a study of T cells in Graves' hyperthyroidism and ophthalmopathy. Using RNA transcripts as the source, TCR beta CDR3 regions were amplified. With the HTBI primer set, the TCR CDR3 went through a first round of RT-PCR. TCRdb fed the multiplex PCR reads into MiXCR, producing one record per CDR3 protein. The sample has fewer than 900,000 distinct CDR3 sequences, about a sixth seen once. The material sequenced was blood. The receptors originated from a man younger than 35 with Graves' hyperthyroidism.

This clonotype was recorded only once. This CDR3 fails to terminate in the conserved phenylalanine or tryptophan, so it likely reflects a read error. The chain carries TRBV10-3 and TRBJ1-5, with TRBD1 matching 11 bases. The CDR3 runs 17 residues. Germline V gene lookup returns CDR1 ENHRY and CDR2 SYGVKD. Trimming cost V 5 bases and J 0 bases; bases outside gene matches: 6. The CDR3 coding sequence is TGTGCCATCAGTTCGGGACAGGGGGGGCTTAGCAATCAGCCCCAGCATTCT. Amino acids: CAISSGQGGLSNQPQHS.

This clonotype was found many times. The CDR3 loop reads CASSLSFGEQYF. The CDR3 coding sequence is TGTGCCAGCAGCCTTTCCTTTGGCGAGCAGTACTTC. This chain joins TRBV3-1 and TRBJ2-7, with D hard to call. The CDR3 runs 12 residues. Germline assignment: CDR1 LGHDT and CDR2 YNNKEL (reference sequence). Between the trimmed V and J ends, which lost 4 bases and 6 bases, there was a span of 10 bases.

In DNA form, the CDR3 reads TGTGCCAGCAGCTTAGCTGTAGCTACTAGCGGGACCCAGTACTTC. Translating it yields CASSLAVATSGTQYF. V usage is TRBV7-3 and J usage is TRBJ2-5; 8 bases match TRBD2. There are 15 residues in the CDR3. The germline CDR1 and CDR2 sequences are SGHTA and FQGTGA. The V and J ends lost 2 bases and 7 bases, in that order; junction bases with no gene match: 9. Complete variable domain (other parts from reference TRBV7-3 and TRBJ2-5): GAGVSQTPSNKVTEKGKYVELRCDPISGHTALYWYRQSLGQGPEFLIYFQGTGAADDSGLPNDRFFAVRPEGSVSTLKIQRTERGDSAVYLCASSLAVATSGTQYFGPGTRLLVL.

This clonotype has a count of ten or more. The V call is TRBV7-2, the J call TRBJ2-5, with TRBD1 identical over 9 bases. V was clipped by 5 bases and J by 0 bases; unmatched bases: 4. This CDR3 is 15 amino acids long. Per germline, CDR1 SGHTA and CDR2 FQGNSA. Written as DNA, the CDR3 is TGTGCCAGCAGCCCACGACAGGGGGACCAAGAGACCCAGTACTTC. Residues: CASSPRQGDQETQYF.

The CDR3 DNA reads TGTGCCATCAGTGCCCCACGGGGGCGTGGGGCTGAAGCTTTCTTT. Its protein product is CAISAPRGRGAEAFF. V gene TRBV10-3 combines with J gene TRBJ1-1; D possibly corresponds to TRBD1 (6 bases). This CDR3 has 15 amino acids. From germline, CDR1 is ENHRY and CDR2 SYGVKD. Trimming cost V 4 bases and J 6 bases, with 18 bases left between them.

This clonotype was seen many times. The CDR3 spells CASSPSFGLERRTDTQYF. The CDR3 DNA follows: TGTGCCAGCAGCCCCTCCTTTGGACTGGAACGGCGCACAGATACGCAGTATTTT. V and J are TRBV7-9 and TRBJ2-3; D is perhaps TRBD2 (5 bases). The CDR3 length is 18 residues. Germline CDR1 is SEHNR and CDR2 is FQNEAQ (reference sequence). The V gene lost 5 bases and the J gene lost 1 base, with 22 bases spanning the gap.

This clonotype is a singleton in its sample. The germline gene is not matched at one end of the junction; a read error may be the cause. The V gene is TRBV20-1, the J gene TRBJ1-1; 7 nucleotides agree with TRBD1. This CDR3 comprises 14 residues. The germline gives CDR1 DFQATT, CDR2 SNEGSKA (reference sequence). The DNA for the CDR3 is TGCAGTGTTAGAGGAGACAGGGAGTATACTGAAGCTTTCTTT. Residues: CSVRGDREYTEAFF.

The chain combines TRBV20-1 with TRBJ2-7; D uncertain. Germline lookup yields CDR1 DFQATT and CDR2 SNEGSKA (reference sequence). V lost 5 bases and J 2 bases, leaving 13 bases between the germline ends. The CDR3 consists of 13 residues. DNA for the CDR3: TGCAGTGCTGGATTAGCACATGCCTACGAGCAGTACTTC. The encoded protein is CSAGLAHAYEQYF.